This section outlines one T cell receptor beta chain sequence together with its context. Its antigen has not been determined. Base quality data are lacking; no much larger clone is found one base away. The immunoSEQ v3 hsTCRB kit was used to amplify TCR beta CDR3 regions from genomic DNA through bias-controlled multiplex PCR. The TCR libraries were sequenced on an Illumina NextSeq 500 to around 1.9 million read pairs for survey level or 5-6 million read pairs for deep level. Regarding the original processing steps: V, D and J genes were assigned, non-productive sequences were removed, and clonality was reported by immunoSEQ Analyzer software. Repertoires were compared using productive Simpson clonality and Morisita overlap index of productive TRB rearrangements between infused TIL and blood. TCRdb carries this immuneACCESS record with in-frame sequences only. Its versions omit some clonotypes, under half of them owing to an unresolved V gene in the studies checked, with the rest unexplained. V, J and clone size were drawn from that table, and D and trimming were deduced from the DNA. The sample yields about 50,000 clones; 55% to 75% were counted once. Approximately 5.6% of the sample comes from the top ten.

This sample is part of a study of TIL therapy for anti-PD-1-resistant metastatic lung cancer (dated by TCRdb to 2020 to 2022). As for the study more broadly: Among the enrolled patients, the median age was around 56 years (range about 38-85), and the median tumor PD-L1 proportion score was 4.5% to 7.5%. The cohort was predominantly lung adenocarcinoma, with several EGFR-mutant and two ALK-rearranged tumors, and half of patients were current or former smokers. A median non-synonymous tumor mutation burden of 1.5 mutations per megabase was determined across the cohort by whole-exome sequencing. Tumor and peripheral blood T cell receptor beta sequencing was used to track clonotypes across tumor, expanded TIL product and serial blood samples.

Sequences LNHDA (CDR1) and SQIVND (CDR2) are obtained from the germline V gene (reference sequence). The CDR3 covers 15 residues, taking in both the cysteine and the phenylalanine. Here the CDR3 DNA is all that survives: 45 bases in frame from base 1. V ends up 3 bases short and J 7 bases short, with an unmatched junction base count of 9. In light of the paper, this sample's time point label describes: pre-treatment sample, taken before nivolumab and TIL therapy. Baseline tumor samples were excised metastases, mostly pleural nodules or supraclavicular lymph nodes, from the same resection used to grow TIL. Before any PD-1/PD-L1 blockade was given, tumors were harvested, nivolumab was then administered, and patients who progressed went on to receive lymphodepletion, an infusion of expanded TIL, and IL-2. A phase I trial run at two centers enrolled adults with stage 4 NSCLC between 2017 and early 2020. Samples came from a single-arm, open-label phase I trial of tumor-infiltrating lymphocyte therapy with nivolumab in advanced non-small cell lung cancer. Parts of each resected tumor were snap-frozen in liquid nitrogen and kept at -80 degrees C. Tumor regions of interest were chosen on H&E sections by laser-capture macrodissection, pulverized into about 15 mg aliquots, and extracted with Qiagen Allprep kits.

Here is what the overall study found, with its caveats: Higher clonality and lower diversity were observed in expanded TIL cultures than in baseline intratumoral T cells (median clonality around 5.7% vs 31%, p < 0.0001). TIL culture showed high clonal turnover, with many enriched product clones undetected in the baseline tumor, suggesting clonal contraction rather than faithful expansion. The study protocol defined all tumor marker inferences as exploratory. The cohort was highly selected, including more treatment-naive, never-smoker and oncogene-addicted patients than is typical, which limits generalizability.

Recombination linked TRBV19 to TRBJ2-3, with TRBD1 matching 8 junction bases. The specimen was tumor tissue, collected at baseline. This TCR was recovered from a person aged 30 to 80 with non-small cell lung cancer. The DNA is as follows: TGTGCCAGTAGTATCGGCGGACAGGGTGTATATACGCAGTATTTT. It specifies CASSIGGQGVYTQYF.